Only a few counts were recorded for the clone carrying this T cell receptor beta chain. Its specificity is not known. J was trimmed by 5 bases and V by 2 bases; bases with no gene match: 9. The germline CDR1 and CDR2 sequences are KGHDR and SFDVKD. The CDR3 extends over 18 amino acids. The sample comes from a study of identical twins. Template switching added a universal primer site; cDNA carried unique molecular identifiers. TCRdb recomputed calls from the 5' RACE reads with MiXCR, one row per CDR3 protein. The sample comprises 460,000 or so distinct CDR3 sequences, 13% to 15% of which are singletons, and roughly 0.5% rests with the top ten. Study-level findings and limits: Fewer insertions characterized abundant cord blood beta clonotypes, whereas memory repertoires showed none.

These data are also associated with another study on yellow fever vaccine responses in identical twins. From that second work: Twins' vaccine T cell responses reportedly seemed partly convergent and partly personalized.

Sequences were obtained from CD4+ T cells sorted from blood. The V and J genes are TRBV24-1 and TRBJ2-2, with TRBD2 matching over 11 bases. The sequence was collected from a woman aged 18-29 years in good health. The DNA of the CDR3 is TGTGCCACCAGTGATTCCAGCATAGCGGGAGGGTTTACCGGGGAGCTGTTTTTT. It encodes CATSDSSIAGGFTGELFF.